This record concerns one T cell receptor beta chain sequence. What it recognizes is unknown. At one end the junction does not follow the germline gene, possibly because of a read error. The sample belongs to a study of cytomegalovirus exposure and HLA in healthy donors. General study results and limits: Reportedly, a later analysis found an Asian-associated ancestry cluster had fewer N-insertions than the approximately 670-donor mean. With later analysis, a missense DCLRE1C variant became linked to TCR beta V- and J-gene trimming. Among TCR beta chains, those listed as cytomegalovirus-associated numbered about 160.

The PCR ran on 60 Vbeta and 13 Jbeta primers. The protocol was immunoSEQ multiplex PCR, while the TCRdb copy is restricted to in-frame clones and leaves out a portion. The listing contains tens of thousands of clones. The specimen was PBMCs. The receptor was derived from a man aged 50 to 60 in good health and CMV-seronegative.

CDR3: CASKEGYGPGELFF. The CDR3, as DNA: TGCGCCAGCAAGGAGGGGTACGGCCCCGGAGAGCTGTTTTTT. V gene TRBV4-1 combines with J gene TRBJ2-2, with D perhaps matching TRBD2 (6 bases). The V gene's germline CDR1 is MGHRA and CDR2 YSYEKL. The CDR3 extends over 14 amino acids.